This T cell receptor beta chain comes out of a study of cytomegalovirus exposure and HLA in healthy donors. Study-wide points: Among TCR beta chains of equal frequency, HLA-associated ones were more clonally expanded in a later analysis.

This CDR3 spans 15 amino acids. V lost 4 bases, J lost 7 bases, and 20 bases lay in between. Germline CDR1 and CDR2: LNHDA and SQIVND (reference sequence). The PCR ran on 60 Vbeta and 13 Jbeta primers. Only in-frame clones appear in the TCRdb table, and some are missing; sequencing was by immunoSEQ multiplex PCR. Its listing shows 200,000 to 250,000 clones. Concerning this clone itself: Its antigen is not identified.

The gene calls are TRBV19 and TRBJ2-7; tentative D call: TRBD2 (7 bases). The source of this sequence is a woman aged 25 to 45 in good health and CMV-seropositive. The specimen was PBMCs. CDR3 sequence (DNA): TGTGCCAGTAGTAGAGGGGGAGCCACCGGGGGGGAGCAGTACTTC. It is translated as CASSRGGATGGEQYF.